The next 6 T cell receptor beta chains were all read from a single sample in a study of blood T cell repertoires in COVID-19. Here immunoSEQ multiplex PCR was the method, and the copy in TCRdb shows in-frame clones only, minus some. The profile covers under 110,000 clones, with 85% to 95% appearing a single time and around 5% taken by the ten largest. Sequenced material: peripheral blood. The receptor source for this set is a middle-aged man with active COVID-19.

The chain recombines TRBV30 with TRBJ2-1; 12 nucleotides line up with TRBD2. Germline V lookup: CDR1 GTSNPN, CDR2 SVGIG (reference sequence). The CDR3 has 19 amino acids. V gave up 5 bases and J gave up 1 base; unmatched junction bases: 15. The CDR3, as DNA: TGTGCCTGGGTTGGGACTAGCGGGCTTGGGTGGATATCCTACAATGAGCAGTTCTTC. It translates to CAWVGTSGLGWISYNEQFF.

The rearrangement joins TRBV3-1 (or the pseudogene TRBV3-2) to TRBJ2-3; D might be TRBD1 (6 bases). This CDR3 region has 16 residues. The V gene lost 3 bases and the J gene lost 1 base, with 14 bases spanning the gap. Per germline, CDR1 LGHDT and CDR2 YNNKEL (reference sequence). DNA for the CDR3: TGTGCCAGCAGCCACGCCCCCAGGGGCCGCACAGATACGCAGTATTTT. Its translation: CASSHAPRGRTDTQYF.

The chain couples TRBV2 to TRBJ2-7, with D maybe TRBD2 (6 bases). Trimming took 5 bases from V and 4 from J, leaving 12 bases between them. The germline gives CDR1 SNHLY, CDR2 FYNNEI. This CDR3 has 13 residues. The CDR3 bases are TGTGCCAGCAGTCGGAGGGCCGGTTACGAGCAGTACTTC. It translates to CASSRRAGYEQYF.

This clone was counted a few times. V gene TRBV5-1 combines with J gene TRBJ1-6, with no clear D. The CDR3 loop spans 14 amino acids. Trimming took off 1 base at V and 7 bases at J, with 9 bases between the two ends. The germline V gene has CDR1 SGHRS and CDR2 YFSETQ. The chain's CDR3 is CASSLRRENSPLHF. The CDR3 region has the DNA TGCGCCAGCAGCTTGAGGCGGGAGAATTCACCCCTCCACTTT.

The V gene is TRBV6-5, the J gene TRBJ2-7, with 14 positions matching TRBD2. With V trimmed by 8 bases and J by 7 bases, 4 bases remained unmatched. Looked up from germline, CDR1 is MNHEY and CDR2 is SVGAGI. The CDR3 loop spans 13 amino acids. CDR3 bases: TGTGCCAGCCGCGGGACTAGCGGGAGTGAGCAGTACTTC. Its translation: CASRGTSGSEQYF.

The V call is TRBV19, the J call TRBJ2-7; D not resolved. V was shortened by 5 bases and J by 7 bases, with 15 bases between the two germline ends. The CDR3 has 13 residues. Looked up from germline, CDR1 is LNHDA and CDR2 is SQIVND (reference sequence). The CDR3 sequence is CASSHEGRREQYF. CDR3 DNA sequence: TGTGCCAGTAGTCATGAAGGCCGGCGGGAGCAGTACTTC.